The 18 T cell receptor beta chains below all came from one sample that was sequenced in a study of blood T cell repertoires in COVID-19 (TCRdb year 2020). The library was built by means of the immunoSEQ multiplex PCR assay. TCRdb limited this immuneACCESS table to in-frame rearrangements with V and J called. A share of clones is missing; checked studies link under half to unresolved V genes, and the rest is unexplained. Within this sample are 200,000 or so clones, with 60% to 80% of them counted one time only. The ten largest clones take up 17% of the sample. Sequencing input: peripheral blood. These receptors were obtained from a man aged 60-69 years with active or convalescent COVID-19.

Concerning this clone: Other nucleotide sequences in the sample specify the same CDR3. This chain connects TRBV14 to TRBJ2-7, with D possibly being TRBD2 (5 bases). The CDR3 runs 16 residues. The ends were cut back, 1 base at V and 3 bases at J, with 16 bases in the middle. Germline V CDR1 and CDR2: SGHDN, FVKESK. CDR3 in amino acids: CASSQGSGNRYYEQYF. Written as DNA, the CDR3 is TGTGCCAGCAGCCAAGGATCCGGGAATCGGTACTACGAGCAGTACTTC.

The chain joins TRBV7-6 to TRBJ2-1; D perhaps matches TRBD2 (5 bases). Germline CDR1 and CDR2: SGHVS and FNYEAQ. The CDR3 runs 15 residues. Trimming shortened V by 1 base and J by 0 bases, and 7 bases separated the two germline ends. This CDR3 is CASSLVGSSYNEQFF. CDR3 bases: TGTGCCAGCAGCTTAGTAGGGAGCTCCTACAATGAGCAGTTCTTC.

The V call is TRBV30, the J call TRBJ2-2; 13 positions match TRBD2. The J segment lost 4 bases and the V segment lost 2 bases, leaving 4 bases of the junction unmatched. CDR3 size: 16 residues. Looked up from germline, CDR1 is GTSNPN and CDR2 is SVGIG (reference sequence). The CDR3 here is CAWSRGTSGTTGELFF. CDR3 DNA: TGTGCCTGGAGTCGTGGGACTAGCGGGACCACCGGGGAGCTGTTTTTT. Full variable domain (remainder filled in from reference TRBV30 and TRBJ2-2): SQTIHQWPATLVQPVGSPLSLECTVEGTSNPNLYWYRQAAGRGLQLLFYSVGIGQISSEVPQNLSASRPQDRQFILSSKKLLLSDSGFYLCAWSRGTSGTTGELFFGEGSRLTVL.

This sequence joins TRBV9 and TRBJ2-3; TRBD2 aligns across 7 bases. The trim removed 4 bases at V and 12 bases at J, leaving 11 bases unmatched. From germline, CDR1 is SGDLS and CDR2 YYNGEE. The CDR3 is 13 amino acids. CDR3 DNA: TGTGCCAGCAGCACCATTGAGCGGGGCCTTCAGTATTTT. This codes for CASSTIERGLQYF.

The J gene is TRBJ2-3, the V gene TRBV11-2; 9 positions match TRBD2. CDR3 length equals 16 residues. Trimming removed 2 bases from V and 3 bases from J; junction bases left unmatched: 6. Germline V CDR1 and CDR2: SGHAT, FQNNGV. The CDR3 sequence is CASSLSGAGGTDTQYF. CDR3 sequence (DNA): TGTGCCAGCAGCTTATCGGGAGCGGGAGGTACAGATACGCAGTATTTT.

The V and J genes are TRBV5-4 and TRBJ2-3, with 11 bases identical to TRBD2. CDR1 SGHNT and CDR2 YYREEE come from the germline V gene (reference sequence). The CDR3 loop spans 16 amino acids. Losses at the gene ends were 1 base for V and 6 bases for J; bases not matched to a gene: 7. The chain's CDR3 is CASSLTSGSARDTQYF. In DNA, the CDR3 is TGTGCCAGCAGCTTGACTAGCGGGAGTGCTCGGGATACGCAGTATTTT.

V and J are TRBV5-4 and TRBJ2-3, with TRBD2 identical over 9 bases. Germline V gene sequence: CDR1 SGHNT, CDR2 YYREEE (reference sequence). The CDR3 is 15 residues long. V shed 4 bases, J shed 7 bases, and the junction held 10 bases outside the gene matches. As DNA, the CDR3 is TGTGCCAGCAGCCCGCCGGGACTAGCAGCCCATACGCAGTATTTT. The encoded protein is CASSPPGLAAHTQYF.

This chain joins TRBV9 and TRBJ2-3; a weak D match, TRBD2 (6 bases). Trimming pared 0 bases from V and 9 bases from J, leaving 20 bases between. The CDR3 is 16 residues long. Germline CDR1 SGDLS, CDR2 YYNGEE. DNA for the CDR3: TGTGCCAGCAGCGTAGACCTCTGGGGCCAAGGGAGGACGCAGTATTTT. This codes for CASSVDLWGQGRTQYF.

A few counts support this clone. J is TRBJ2-7 and V is TRBV16; D is uncertain. The CDR3 has 14 residues. CDR1 is KGHSY and CDR2 is FQNENV in the germline V gene. Trimming stripped 4 bases from V and 2 bases from J, with 12 bases between. The CDR3 nucleotides are TGTGCCAGCAGCCCCTCCCCGCGTACCTACGAGCAGTACTTC. Translation gives CASSPSPRTYEQYF.

This clone was detected many times. The chain recombines TRBV29-1 with TRBJ1-1; D is uncertain. From germline, CDR1 is SQVTM and CDR2 ANQGSEA. The V gene lost 4 bases and the J gene lost 2 bases, with 11 bases spanning the gap. The CDR3 covers 13 residues. This CDR3 reads CSVVTQLNTEAFF. In DNA, the CDR3 is TGCAGCGTTGTGACTCAGCTAAACACTGAAGCTTTCTTT.

This sequence joins TRBV6-5 and TRBJ2-5, with a weak D call TRBD1 (6 bases). V was pared by 6 bases and J by 4 bases, with 12 bases between. In germline, CDR1 is MNHEY, CDR2 SVGAGI. The length of the CDR3 is 13 residues. CDR3 bases: TGTGCCAGCAGCCGGACAGAAAGAGAGACCCAGTACTTC. Amino acid sequence: CASSRTERETQYF.

The chain combines TRBV19 with TRBJ1-5; D gene unclear. This CDR3 has 15 amino acids. CDR1 is LNHDA, CDR2 SQIVND, per germline (reference sequence). Trimming pared 5 bases from V and 10 bases from J, leaving 21 bases between. The CDR3 region has the DNA TGTGCCAGTAGTCCCGATGACTCATCTGGGTCTCCCCAGCATTTT. Its protein is CASSPDDSSGSPQHF.

This clone was recorded a few times. V usage is TRBV7-9 and J usage is TRBJ1-5, with TRBD1 identical over 9 bases. CDR1 and CDR2 from the germline V gene are SEHNR and FQNEAQ (reference sequence). The CDR3 consists of 16 residues. V gave up 3 bases and J gave up 0 bases; unmatched junction bases: 3. CDR3 sequence reads: CASSLGQGHSNQPQHF. The CDR3 DNA is TGTGCCAGCAGCTTGGGACAGGGCCATAGCAATCAGCCCCAGCATTTT.

The chain joins TRBV27 to TRBJ2-4; maybe TRBD1 (5 bases). V lost 6 bases to trimming and J lost 9 bases, with 15 bases between them. This CDR3 comprises 13 residues. The germline V gene has CDR1 MNHEY and CDR2 SMNVEV (reference sequence). The CDR3 nucleotides are TGTGCCAGCAGAGGGGCAGGGTCGATCATTCAGTACTTC. Amino acid sequence: CASRGAGSIIQYF.

The V gene is TRBV5-6, the J gene TRBJ1-2, with D unclear. V lost 0 bases to trimming and J lost 7 bases, with 13 bases between them. The CDR3 runs 14 residues. The V gene's germline CDR1 is SGHDT and CDR2 YYEEEE. In DNA form, the CDR3 reads TGTGCCAGCAGCTTGGTCAGTCAGAGCGGTGGCTACACCTTC. This translates into CASSLVSQSGGYTF.

This clone was observed once. V and J are TRBV7-9 and TRBJ2-1, with D unclear. The V end lost 2 bases, the J end lost 2 bases, and 10 bases lay between the germline ends. The length of the CDR3 is 15 residues. The germline gives CDR1 SEHNR, CDR2 FQNEAQ (reference sequence). CDR3 nucleotide sequence: TGTGCCAGCAGCTTACCCGGTAGCACCTACAATGAGCAGTTCTTC. It translates to CASSLPGSTYNEQFF.

The rearrangement uses TRBV7-2 and TRBJ1-1; maybe TRBD1 (6 bases). V was shortened by 5 bases and J by 1 base, with 23 bases between the two germline ends. This CDR3 has 18 residues. The germline CDR1 and CDR2 sequences are SGHTA and FQGNSA. CDR3 loop: CASSKSANPGHGNTEAFF. DNA for the CDR3: TGTGCCAGCAGCAAGAGTGCCAATCCGGGACACGGGAACACTGAAGCTTTCTTT.

This clone appeared a few times. The chain has TRBV19 and TRBJ2-4; no firm D call. V was trimmed by 7 bases and J by 8 bases, leaving 9 bases between them. This CDR3 spans 11 amino acids. CDR1 and CDR2 (germline): LNHDA, SQIVND (reference sequence). The CDR3 reads CASKEEHIQYF. CDR3 nucleotide sequence: TGTGCCAGTAAAGAGGAGCACATTCAGTACTTC. The full variable domain, in which reference TRBV19 and TRBJ2-4 provide the parts outside the CDR3, is DGGITQSPKYLFRKEGQNVTLSCEQNLNHDAMYWYRQDPGQGLRLIYYSQIVNDFQKGDIAEGYSVSREKKESFPLTVTSAQKNPTAFYLCASKEEHIQYFGAGTRLSVL.